This T cell receptor beta chain was sequenced in a study of prognosis after radiotherapy for stage I lung cancer. On the study more broadly: The patients, all with stage I non-small cell lung cancer, were enrolled between April 2018 and 2019. With approximately 13 men and roughly six women, the cohort's median age was 74.5 years, range about 53–95. Tumor type comprised squamous cell carcinoma in about 7 patients and adenocarcinoma in under 15. Whole-study results and caveats: Lower post-radiation Shannon entropy was seen in patients who went on to develop distant metastases.

The sample holds many counts of this clonotype. Its antigen is currently unknown. Amplicons of TCR beta CDR3 were generated from genomic DNA by two-round multiplex PCR. First-round PCR employed TRBV- and TRBJ-specific primers for each gene. From the multiplex PCR reads, TCRdb called clonotypes with MiXCR, one entry per CDR3 protein. Of tens of thousands of distinct CDR3 sequences listed, about 35% are singletons. The germline CDR1 and CDR2 sequences are SGHTA and FQGNSA. This CDR3 is 14 amino acids long. V was clipped by 7 bases and J by 7 bases; unmatched bases: 12. The sample in question was PBMCs, obtained before or after stereotactic body radiation therapy (not recorded which). The sequence was collected from a donor of 50 years or more with non-small cell lung cancer. The rearrangement links TRBV7-2 to TRBJ2-7; 8 bases align to TRBD1. This chain's CDR3 is CASTFSQGAGEQYF. The CDR3 DNA reads TGTGCCAGCACTTTTAGTCAGGGGGCTGGGGAGCAGTACTTC.